This paragraph reports one T cell receptor (beta chain). What this receptor recognizes is not known. Base quality data are lacking; no much larger clone is found one base away. The treatment or condition label, as the study defines it: allogeneic hematopoietic cell transplantation with graft depleted of TCRalphabeta T cells and CD19 B cells. TCRalphabeta/CD19-depleted allogeneic hematopoietic cell grafts were given to the transplant recipients, all of whom were children. The data were obtained in a study of T-cell reconstitution after alpha-beta-depleted transplantation in children (dated by TCRdb to the mid-2010s). Describing the broader study: The study quantitatively tracked T-cell immune reconstitution after TCRalphabeta/CD19-depleted allogeneic hematopoietic cell transplantation in children using TCR repertoire profiling.

The library was produced with PCR. Sequencing instrument: Illumina HiSeq 2500. To normalize quantification of the TCRbeta repertoire, the TCR libraries were built with molecular barcoding that relied on unique molecular identifiers. Clones were called with MiXCR by TCRdb after fastp trimmed the public reads at Q25, and only in-frame beta chains were retained. Rows with a matching CDR3 protein are joined into one entry that keeps the most common DNA and genes. The sample table records hundreds of thousands of distinct CDR3 sequences; under 20% of these occur just once. Over 25% of the sample is in the top ten clones. Findings and caveats that apply to the study as a whole: The apparently early recovery of alphabetaT-cell counts about two months after transplant reportedly depended on only several hundred rapidly expanded clones that came from non-depleted graft cells. Over the following months the frequencies of hyperexpanded clones went down, and after one year T-cell counts and TCRbeta diversity were mostly credited to newly produced T cells. In some patients, the high TCRbeta diversity seen at day 60 was put down to recipient T cells and intrathymic progenitors that had survived conditioning.

This clonotype was obtained from a boy under two years old who had a stem cell transplant for Wiskott-Aldrich syndrome, so the T cells may come from the graft donor. The specimen comprised PBMCs, mostly from graft donor cells, sampled 360 days after TCRalphabeta/CD19-depleted stem cell transplant.

CDR3 region: CASSLGYSLYEQYF. The sequenced DNA is TGCGCCAGCAGCTTGGGTTATAGCCTCTACGAGCAGTACTTC. The sequence is built from TRBV5-1 and TRBJ2-7, with the D gene not clear enough to name. Relative to germline, V is 0 bases shorter and J is 3 bases shorter, with 10 bases between their ends. There are 14 amino acids in the CDR3, from cysteine to phenylalanine inclusive. The retained sequence is limited to the CDR3, 42 bases, with the frame set at the first base. The germline V gene provides CDR1 SGHRS and CDR2 YFSETQ.